This TCR beta chain is drawn from a study of blood T cell repertoires in COVID-19. About the study: Italy, Spain and the United States were the sources of the convalescent and acute COVID-19 samples. The cDNA or gDNA used as material had been derived from T cells, B-cell-depleted T cells, or PBMCs.

Trimming removed 4 bases from V and 0 bases from J; junction bases left unmatched: 4. Germline-derived CDR1 and CDR2 are SGHRS and YFSETQ. CDR3 length: 15 residues. Original processing notes: Reference gene primer amplification gave nucleated cell count estimates. Only in-frame clones appear in the TCRdb table, and some are missing; sequencing was by immunoSEQ multiplex PCR. The V and J calls and clone size were taken over from that table, and D and trimming were inferred from the DNA. The profile shows hundreds of thousands of clones, roughly 88% of them singletons. The chain couples TRBV5-1 to TRBJ2-5, with TRBD2 identical over 9 bases. The specimen was peripheral blood. This receptor was taken from a woman younger than 45 who had recovered from COVID-19. DNA for the CDR3: TGCGCCAGCAGCCGCCAGCGGGGGGACCAAGAGACCCAGTACTTC. This encodes CASSRQRGDQETQYF.